This is a list of T cell receptor beta chains from one sample in a study of T cell repertoires in cytomegalovirus infection. TCRdb independently ran MiXCR on the reads; one entry per CDR3 protein. The data show around 750,000 distinct CDR3 sequences, with about 31% seen just once and around 11% held by the top ten. These receptors have no known antigen. The sample in question was cultured CD8+ T cells from PBMCs, obtained from culture after CMV antigen stimulation. The source is a human donor in good health (CMV status not recorded). Some clones in this sample may be carry-over from other donors' samples. The CDR3 runs from the conserved cysteine through the conserved F or W. Each record gives: CDR3 length, V gene, J gene, CDR3 protein.

>14|TRBV28|TRBJ1-2
CASRDRVLPYGYTF
>15|TRBV28|TRBJ1-5
CASSPLPGANQPQHF
>13|TRBV7-2|TRBJ2-3
CASSSSTPDTQYF
>17|TRBV19|TRBJ1-1
CASSIDLTGNMNTEAFF
>16|TRBV7-9|TRBJ1-2
CASSLARAGVEDGYTF
>13|TRBV7-4|TRBJ2-2
CASKDSNTRELFF
>18|TRBV7-2|TRBJ2-2
CASSFELAGGPGTGELFF
>12|TRBV2|TRBJ2-3
CASLNPTDTQYF
>15|TRBV7-8|TRBJ2-3
CASSLTSGETDTQYF
>15|TRBV4-2|TRBJ2-1
CASSPLAGRYNEQFF
>15|TRBV15|TRBJ2-4
CATSRDRGGEGIQYF
>13|TRBV15|TRBJ1-1
CATSIRGETEAFF
>13|TRBV7-9|TRBJ2-7
CASSLEDSYEQYF
>10|TRBV20-1|TRBJ1-1
CSGAGNIAFF
>14|TRBV12-3/TRBV12-4|TRBJ2-2
CASSSEVNTGELFF
>14|TRBV24-1|TRBJ1-5
CATSDSGRNQPQHF
>17|TRBV6-2/TRBV6-3|TRBJ2-2
CASSYIPGQTNTGELFF
>15|TRBV6-2/TRBV6-3|TRBJ2-5
CASSYSSGGRETQYF
>16|TRBV4-3|TRBJ1-6
CASSRYRVGKDSPLHF
>18|TRBV13|TRBJ2-7
CASSLGPPHSGGSYEQYF
>14|TRBV25-1|TRBJ1-6
CASSEWDHHPPLHF
>15|TRBV15|TRBJ2-5
CATRPEGGMSETQYF
>16|TRBV6-1|TRBJ2-2
CASSDRGHGNTGELFF
>10|TRBV6-2/TRBV6-3|TRBJ1-2
CASRMEGYTF
>14|TRBV9|TRBJ2-3
CASSVEGLADTQYF
>13|TRBV27|TRBJ1-1
CASSLYADTEAFF
>14|TRBV19|TRBJ2-3
CASSPGRWTDTQYF
>14|TRBV7-9|TRBJ1-6
CASSLGTVFSPLHF